These 32 T cell receptor beta chains were all obtained from the same sample, sequenced in a study of cytomegalovirus exposure and HLA in healthy donors. PCR was performed using 60 Vbeta and 13 Jbeta primers. Clones were read by immunoSEQ multiplex PCR, and TCRdb kept only the in-frame ones, dropping some. The sample lists more than 95,000 clones, more than 60% seen once, with about 5.7% in the top ten. Sequencing was carried out using PBMCs. These receptors were taken from a male donor in good health and CMV-seronegative.

The V call is TRBV7-3, the J call TRBJ1-6; the match to TRBD1 covers 9 bases. Germline V gene data show CDR1 as SGHTA and CDR2 as FQGTGA. The CDR3 extends over 15 amino acids. Germline trimming cut 5 bases from V and 6 bases from J; bases unmatched to any gene: 5. The CDR3 loop is CASSGGTGPNSPLHF. The CDR3 DNA is TGTGCCAGCAGCGGGGGGACAGGGCCTAATTCACCCCTCCACTTT. Full variable domain (missing parts from reference TRBV7-3 and TRBJ1-6): GAGVSQTPSNKVTEKGKYVELRCDPISGHTALYWYRQSLGQGPEFLIYFQGTGAADDSGLPNDRFFAVRPEGSVSTLKIQRTERGDSAVYLCASSGGTGPNSPLHFGNGTRLTVT.

The rearrangement joins TRBV7-2 to TRBJ2-5; D is perhaps TRBD1 (5 bases). The length of the CDR3 is 13 residues. V lost 2 bases and J lost 5, with 9 bases in between. Germline V lookup: CDR1 SGHTA, CDR2 FQGNSA. The CDR3, as DNA: TGTGCCAGCAGCTTACAGGGTCAGGAGACCCAGTACTTC. Translation gives CASSLQGQETQYF. Full variable domain (outside the CDR3, taken from reference TRBV7-2 and TRBJ2-5): GAGVSQSPSNKVTEKGKDVELRCDPISGHTALYWYRQSLGQGLEFLIYFQGNSAPDKSGLPSDRFSAERTGGSVSTLTIQRTQQEDSAVYLCASSLQGQETQYFGPGTRLLVL.

This clone was picked up one time. The chain combines TRBV7-2 with TRBJ2-7; a possible D gene is TRBD2 (5 bases). Trimming took 2 bases from V and 0 from J, leaving 8 bases between them. The CDR3 extends over 14 amino acids. Germline CDR1 reads SGHTA; CDR2 reads FQGNSA. The CDR3 sequence: CASSLQAASYEQYF. CDR3 DNA: TGTGCCAGCAGCTTACAAGCGGCCTCCTACGAGCAGTACTTC.

The genes are TRBV19 and TRBJ1-5; weak D call: TRBD1 (5 bases). Germline CDR1 is LNHDA and CDR2 is SQIVND (reference sequence). The CDR3 is 15 residues long. Trimming removed 3 bases at V and 4 bases at J, with 13 bases between. The DNA for the CDR3 is TGTGCCAGTAGTATGGGGCAGGGTAAAAATCAGCCCCAGCATTTT. Translated: CASSMGQGKNQPQHF.

This sequence joins TRBV7-2 and TRBJ1-2, with unresolved D. CDR3 size: 13 residues. In germline, CDR1 is SGHTA, CDR2 FQGNSA. V lost 1 base and J 4 bases, leaving 7 bases between the germline ends. The CDR3 is CASSLGQSYGYTF. The DNA for the CDR3 is TGTGCCAGCAGCTTAGGGCAGTCCTATGGCTACACCTTC.

J is TRBJ1-1 and V is TRBV19; 9 nucleotides line up with TRBD1. The CDR3 loop spans 15 amino acids. J gave up 1 base and V 3 bases, and 3 bases lay outside the gene matches. Germline assignment: CDR1 LNHDA and CDR2 SQIVND (reference sequence). The CDR3, as DNA: TGTGCCAGTAGTATTCCGGGACAGGGGAACACTGAAGCTTTCTTT. It specifies CASSIPGQGNTEAFF.

V is TRBV11-3 and J is TRBJ2-1; 12 bases match TRBD2. The CDR3 has 14 amino acids. The V gene's germline CDR1 is SGHNT and CDR2 YENEEA. The V gene end was trimmed by 4 bases and the J gene end by 10 bases; junction bases not matched to a gene: 5. The CDR3 sequence is CASSSRTSGAEQFF. The CDR3 nucleotides read TGTGCCAGCAGCTCCCGGACTAGCGGGGCGGAGCAGTTCTTC.

The chain joins TRBV29-1 to TRBJ2-7; TRBD1 might be the D (6 bases). Looked up from germline, CDR1 is SQVTM and CDR2 is ANQGSEA. V shed 3 bases and J shed 5 bases, with 11 bases lying between them. CDR3 length equals 12 residues. Here the CDR3 reads CSVDQGSDEQYF. The CDR3 DNA reads as TGCAGCGTTGACCAGGGGTCAGACGAGCAGTACTTC.

The gene calls are TRBV9 and TRBJ2-5; TRBD2 is a possible D gene (5 bases). This CDR3 contains 14 residues. The germline gives CDR1 SGDLS, CDR2 YYNGEE. The ends were cut back, 2 bases at V and 4 bases at J, with 12 bases in the middle. The CDR3: CASSVQSRGETQYF. The CDR3 DNA follows: TGTGCCAGCAGCGTGCAAAGCCGGGGAGAGACCCAGTACTTC.

V usage is TRBV7-9 and J usage is TRBJ2-7, with 10 nucleotides matching TRBD1. CDR3 length equals 15 residues. V trimming: 6 bases; J trimming: 1 base; junction bases outside the gene matches: 6. Germline lookup yields CDR1 SEHNR and CDR2 FQNEAQ (reference sequence). The CDR3 sequence: CASRDGTGVSYEQYF. The CDR3 DNA follows: TGTGCCAGCAGGGACGGGACAGGGGTATCCTACGAGCAGTACTTC.

This chain joins TRBV4-1 and TRBJ2-1; tentatively, D is TRBD2 (6 bases). Germline V gene sequence: CDR1 MGHRA, CDR2 YSYEKL. The CDR3 has 14 residues. Trimming took off 3 bases at V and 9 bases at J, with 15 bases between the two ends. CDR3 nucleotides: TGCGCCAGCAGCCAGGAGGGCCGAAAAGCTGAGCAGTTCTTC. Its protein product is CASSQEGRKAEQFF.

The chain joins TRBV5-1 to TRBJ2-1, with 7 bases identical to TRBD2. This CDR3 has 13 amino acids. J lost 9 bases, V lost 3 bases, and 6 bases had no gene match. Germline loops: CDR1 SGHRS, CDR2 YFSETQ. CDR3 sequence: CASSSERDTEQFF. The CDR3 nucleotides read TGCGCCAGCAGCTCGGAGCGGGATACTGAGCAGTTCTTC.

This rearrangement joins TRBV15 to TRBJ1-2, with 9 bases aligning to TRBD1. The length of the CDR3 is 18 residues. V was clipped by 0 bases and J by 3 bases; unmatched bases: 11. Germline CDR1 is LNHNV and CDR2 is YYDKDF (reference sequence). The CDR3 loop is CATSRDYRTGEGDYGYTF. The CDR3 DNA reads TGTGCCACCAGCAGAGATTATCGGACAGGGGAGGGGGACTATGGCTACACCTTC.

Only a few counts were recorded for this clone. The CDR3 loop reads CASSLTRNTEAFF. The CDR3 DNA follows: TGTGCCAGCAGTTTAACACGGAACACTGAAGCTTTCTTT. The gene calls are TRBV28 and TRBJ1-1; D not resolved. Germline assignment: CDR1 MDHEN and CDR2 SYDVKM. CDR3 length: 13 amino acids. Trimming took off 2 bases at V and 1 base at J, with 5 bases between the two ends.

This chain joins TRBV6-6 and TRBJ2-3; D gene ambiguous. Germline V lookup: CDR1 MNHNY, CDR2 SVGAGI (reference sequence). The germline V and J ends were trimmed by 3 bases and 2 bases, with 6 bases remaining between them. The CDR3 spans 13 residues. CDR3 region: CASSYIPTDTQYF. The CDR3 coding sequence is TGTGCCAGCAGTTATATTCCCACAGATACGCAGTATTTT.

CDR3 loop: CASSPERLTFKSSYNEQFF. In DNA form, the CDR3 reads TGTGCCAGCAGCCCCGAGCGGCTTACATTTAAGAGCTCCTACAATGAGCAGTTCTTC. This chain joins TRBV7-6 and TRBJ2-1; TRBD2 is a possible D gene (5 bases). From germline, CDR1 is SGHVS and CDR2 FNYEAQ. The CDR3 length is 19 residues. V shed 5 bases and J shed 0 bases, with 23 bases lying between them.

The genes are TRBV9 and TRBJ2-7, with 7 bases matching TRBD2. The CDR3 has 15 amino acids. CDR1 SGDLS and CDR2 YYNGEE come from the germline V gene. With 0 bases clipped from V and 4 bases from J, the junction kept 7 bases outside the gene matches. In nucleotides, the CDR3 is TGTGCCAGCAGCGTAGGCGCGGGAGACTCTTACGAGCAGTACTTC. Translated: CASSVGAGDSYEQYF.

The chain joins TRBV6-5 to TRBJ1-1, with TRBD1 matching 9 bases. The V and J ends lost 5 bases and 5 bases, in that order; junction bases with no gene match: 6. The V gene's germline CDR1 is MNHEY and CDR2 SVGAGI. The CDR3 runs to 14 residues. The CDR3 DNA reads as TGTGCCAGCAGTCCTAGGACAGGGGTGACTGAAGCTTTCTTT. Translated: CASSPRTGVTEAFF.

This clone was detected once. The chain has TRBV30 and TRBJ2-3; 12 bases are a match to TRBD2. Trimming removed 5 bases from V and 1 base from J; junction bases left unmatched: 10. Germline V CDR1 and CDR2: GTSNPN, SVGIG (reference sequence). The CDR3 extends over 17 amino acids. For the CDR3, the DNA is TGTGCCTGGGGGCTAGCGGGAGGGCCGCTGGGCACAGATACGCAGTATTTT. Protein: CAWGLAGGPLGTDTQYF. Combining the CDR3 with reference TRBV30 and TRBJ2-3 gives the whole variable domain SQTIHQWPATLVQPVGSPLSLECTVEGTSNPNLYWYRQAAGRGLQLLFYSVGIGQISSEVPQNLSASRPQDRQFILSSKKLLLSDSGFYLCAWGLAGGPLGTDTQYFGPGTRLTVL.

The chain uses TRBV10-1 and TRBJ2-1, with TRBD2 matching 7 bases. Germline values: CDR1 WNHNN, CDR2 SYGVQD (reference sequence). This CDR3 region has 14 residues. The V segment lost 8 bases and the J segment 2 bases; nucleotides outside the gene matches: 6. DNA of the CDR3: TGCGCCAGCCTACCTAGCGGTACCTACAATGAGCAGTTCTTC. Amino acids: CASLPSGTYNEQFF.

The chain recombines TRBV2 with TRBJ1-1, with a possible D match to TRBD1 (5 bases). This CDR3 spans 16 amino acids. The germline V gene encodes CDR1 SNHLY and CDR2 FYNNEI. Trimming left V 6 bases short and J 0 bases short, with 17 bases between. The CDR3 DNA reads as TGTGCCAGCAGAGGTCGATTTGACAGCCTGAACACTGAAGCTTTCTTT. Amino acids: CASRGRFDSLNTEAFF.

Comment on this clone: The junction departs from germline at one end; a sequencing error may be responsible. The chain links TRBV10-3 to TRBJ2-7; possibly TRBD2 for D (5 bases). CDR1 ENHRY and CDR2 SYGVKD come from the germline V gene. This CDR3 spans 14 amino acids. For the CDR3, the DNA is TGTGCCAGCAGTTACGTGGGAGCGGTCTACGAGCAGTACTTC. Protein sequence: CASSYVGAVYEQYF.

V gene TRBV4-3 combines with J gene TRBJ2-1; D possibly corresponds to TRBD2 (6 bases). Germline V gene lookup returns CDR1 LGHNA and CDR2 YSLEER. The CDR3 has 16 amino acids. Trimming stripped 0 bases from V and 8 bases from J, with 17 bases between. The CDR3 DNA reads as TGCGCCAGCAGCCAAGATTCAGGGAGGCAGATCGATGAGCAGTTCTTC. Amino acids: CASSQDSGRQIDEQFF.

V and J are TRBV7-6 and TRBJ1-4, with 7 bases fitting TRBD1. Germline values: CDR1 SGHVS, CDR2 FNYEAQ. The junction had 7 bases not matched to a gene; V was cut back by 5 bases and J by 7 bases. The CDR3 has 14 residues. CDR3 protein: CASSLRGAGEKLFF. Written as DNA, the CDR3 is TGTGCCAGCAGCCTCAGGGGGGCCGGTGAAAAACTGTTTTTT.

This chain links TRBV2 with TRBJ2-7; 7 bases match TRBD2. This CDR3 has 14 amino acids. The germline V gene has CDR1 SNHLY and CDR2 FYNNEI. Unmatched junction bases numbered 8, after V lost 6 bases and J lost 3 bases. In DNA, the CDR3 is TGTGCCAGCAGCCTTAATGGGGGGGTCTACGAGCAGTACTTC. This sequence encodes CASSLNGGVYEQYF.

This chain uses TRBV9 with TRBJ2-3, with 7 bases lining up with TRBD1. The CDR3 contains 15 residues. Germline CDR1 reads SGDLS; CDR2 reads YYNGEE. The V segment lost 2 bases and the J segment 1 base; nucleotides outside the gene matches: 4. The CDR3 region has the DNA TGTGCCAGCAGCGTGGGGGACAGTGGCACAGATACGCAGTATTTT. Protein sequence: CASSVGDSGTDTQYF.

The rearrangement links TRBV7-2 to TRBJ2-7, with D tentatively TRBD2 (5 bases). Trimming stripped 4 bases from V and 2 bases from J, with 6 bases between. Germline values: CDR1 SGHTA, CDR2 FQGNSA. The length of the CDR3 is 12 residues. As DNA, the CDR3 is TGTGCCAGCAGCTCCGGGACCTACGAGCAGTACTTC. Amino acids: CASSSGTYEQYF.

The genes are TRBV9 and TRBJ2-7, with a tentative D call TRBD2 (5 bases). Germline loops: CDR1 SGDLS, CDR2 YYNGEE. The CDR3 loop spans 15 amino acids. V was trimmed by 3 bases and J by 0 bases, leaving 13 bases between them. Written as DNA, the CDR3 is TGTGCCAGCAGCGCTGGACTGGTAAGCTCCTACGAGCAGTACTTC. This gives the protein CASSAGLVSSYEQYF.

This chain joins TRBV7-2 and TRBJ1-2; 10 positions agree with TRBD1. This CDR3 region has 17 residues. V dropped 3 bases and J dropped 1; count of bases not matched to a gene: 8. Looked up from germline, CDR1 is SGHTA and CDR2 is FQGNSA. In nucleotides, the CDR3 is TGTGCCAGCAGCTTTGACAGGGGGCAACGATTTAACTATGGCTACACCTTC. Protein: CASSFDRGQRFNYGYTF.

This chain connects TRBV2 to TRBJ1-1; D is undetermined. Germline V gene data show CDR1 as SNHLY and CDR2 as FYNNEI. The CDR3 has 11 amino acids. The V and J ends lost 6 bases and 0 bases respectively, with 2 bases between them. This chain's CDR3 is CASSVNTEAFF. The CDR3 DNA reads TGTGCCAGCAGCGTGAACACTGAAGCTTTCTTT.

This chain uses TRBV7-2 with TRBJ2-5; 7 positions agree with TRBD1. The CDR3 is 14 residues long. V lost 0 bases to trimming and J lost 4 bases; unmatched junction nucleotides: 2. Looked up from germline, CDR1 is SGHTA and CDR2 is FQGNSA. The CDR3 region is CASSLATGRETQYF. The CDR3 DNA reads as TGTGCCAGCAGCTTAGCGACAGGGCGAGAGACCCAGTACTTC.

The V gene is TRBV6-1, the J gene TRBJ2-2; 7 positions agree with TRBD1. Germline V CDR1 and CDR2: MNHNS, SASEGT. V shed 3 bases and J 6 bases; nucleotides not matched to a gene: 10. This CDR3 has 16 residues. This chain's CDR3 is CASSDTPGQSAGELFF. CDR3 nucleotide sequence: TGTGCCAGCAGTGATACGCCGGGACAGAGTGCCGGGGAGCTGTTTTTT.